The 32 T cell receptor beta chains below all came from one sample that was sequenced in a study of blood T cells in healthy people across ages. A second PCR, run for roughly 7 to 11 cycles, used a sample-barcoded 5' primer plus a J-beta primer mix. TCRdb called the 5' RACE reads again in MiXCR, with one record for every CDR3 protein. Of over 1,500,000 distinct CDR3 sequences listed, 49% are singletons. Material for sequencing was blood. The receptors were sampled from a woman between 35 and 50 years old in good health.

The chain employs TRBV27 and TRBJ2-5; D perhaps matches TRBD1 (6 bases). Deletions cut 4 bases from V and 1 base from J, with 13 bases between. The CDR3 has 15 residues. Germline CDR1 MNHEY, CDR2 SMNVEV (reference sequence). In nucleotides, the CDR3 is TGTGCCAGCAGTTCAATGGGGGCCGCCCAAGAGACCCAGTACTTC. Protein sequence: CASSSMGAAQETQYF.

The chain employs TRBV7-9 and TRBJ1-1, with D possibly TRBD1 on 5 matching bases. The germline gives CDR1 SEHNR, CDR2 FQNEAQ (reference sequence). The CDR3 totals 14 residues. V lost 3 bases, J lost 11 bases, and 19 bases lay in between. CDR3 DNA sequence: TGTGCCAGCAGCTTTACCGGGACGTTACTCCCGGCTTTCTTT. Amino acid sequence: CASSFTGTLLPAFF.

The sample holds a few counts of this clonotype. The rearrangement uses TRBV29-1 and TRBJ2-5; the match to TRBD1 covers 9 bases. Trimming at V came to 4 bases and at J to 4 bases, leaving 7 bases not matched to a gene. Germline CDR1 reads SQVTM; CDR2 reads ANQGSEA. CDR3 length equals 14 residues. For the CDR3, the DNA is TGCAGCGTTGGGGACAGGGATGGGTTAGAGACCCAGTACTTC. Protein product: CSVGDRDGLETQYF. Using reference TRBV29-1 and TRBJ2-5 for the parts outside the CDR3, the full variable domain is SAVISQKPSRDICQRGTSLTIQCQVDSQVTMMFWYRQQPGQSLTLIATANQGSEATYESGFVIDKFPISRPNLTFSTLTVSNMSPEDSSIYLCSVGDRDGLETQYFGPGTRLLVL.

The rearrangement uses TRBV11-1 and TRBJ2-6, with 12 bases fitting TRBD1. With V trimmed by 5 bases and J by 0 bases, 14 bases remained unmatched. The CDR3 is 21 amino acids. Germline CDR1 is SGHAT and CDR2 is FQDESV (reference sequence). CDR3 amino acids: CASSPGDRGRNSLSGANVLTF. The CDR3, as DNA: TGTGCCAGCAGCCCCGGGGACAGGGGGCGAAATTCCCTCTCTGGGGCCAACGTCCTGACTTTC.

The V and J genes are TRBV20-1 and TRBJ2-5, with D perhaps TRBD2 (7 bases). The V end was cut by 6 bases, the J end by 11 bases, with 37 bases between. Germline CDR1 DFQATT, CDR2 SNEGSKA (reference sequence). The CDR3 is 18 amino acids. CDR3 loop: CSAQRGGFAGGGYNEQYF. The CDR3 nucleotides are TGCAGTGCCCAGAGAGGGGGATTCGCTGGCGGGGGTTACAATGAGCAGTACTTC.

This clonotype was recorded many times. This chain uses TRBV5-5 with TRBJ2-7; TRBD1 might be the D (6 bases). Germline V gene sequence: CDR1 SGHKS, CDR2 YYEKEE (reference sequence). V was clipped by 2 bases and J by 0 bases, with 12 bases between them. CDR3 length: 15 amino acids. The CDR3 DNA reads as TGTGCCAGCAGCTTATCGGGACAAAGCTCCTACGAGCAGTACTTC. This sequence encodes CASSLSGQSSYEQYF.

CDR3 residues: CASRSSGAQGYTF. The CDR3 DNA reads as TGTGCCAGCAGGTCGTCGGGGGCGCAGGGCTACACCTTC. The J gene is TRBJ1-2, the V gene TRBV6-1; the D gene is possibly TRBD1 (6 bases). V gave up 6 bases and J gave up 8 bases, with 16 bases separating them. Per the germline V gene, CDR1 is MNHNS and CDR2 is SASEGT. The CDR3 loop spans 13 amino acids.

About this clonotype itself: A junction end diverges from the germline sequence, so it may reflect a read error. The CDR3 coding sequence is TGTGCCAGCAGTTCTACGGGGGACCGCACAGATACGCAGAATTTT. This gives the protein CASSSTGDRTDTQNF. The chain links TRBV12-3 or TRBV12-4 to TRBJ2-3; TRBD2 is a possible D gene (6 bases). The CDR3 is 15 residues long.

The rearrangement links TRBV3-1 to TRBJ2-1, with unresolved D. CDR3 length equals 12 residues. Germline lookup yields CDR1 LGHDT and CDR2 YNNKEL (reference sequence). The V gene lost 2 bases and the J gene lost 9 bases, with 8 bases spanning the gap. CDR3 in DNA: TGTGCCAGCAGCCAATCCGCTAGTGAGCAGTTCTTC. As protein: CASSQSASEQFF.

This rearrangement joins TRBV27 to TRBJ2-5, with 11 bases that match TRBD2. The CDR3 runs to 15 residues. In germline, CDR1 is MNHEY, CDR2 SMNVEV (reference sequence). J lost 6 bases, V lost 3 bases, and 6 bases had no gene match. CDR3 in DNA: TGTGCCAGCAGTTTCCAGGGACTAGCGGATCAGACCCAGTACTTC. Its translation: CASSFQGLADQTQYF.

This clonotype has only a few counts. This chain links TRBV6-5 with TRBJ2-7; D gene unclear. This CDR3 has 15 amino acids. The V and J ends lost 2 bases and 6 bases respectively, with 17 bases between them. Germline V gene lookup returns CDR1 MNHEY and CDR2 SVGAGI. The chain's CDR3 is CASSYPDLMVREQYF. The CDR3 nucleotides read TGTGCCAGCAGTTACCCAGATTTGATGGTGCGCGAGCAGTACTTC.

This clonotype was counted ten times or more. This chain joins TRBV7-2 and TRBJ2-1, with a possible D match to TRBD1 (6 bases). Germline V gene data show CDR1 as SGHTA and CDR2 as FQGNSA. The CDR3 extends over 16 amino acids. Trimming pared 5 bases from V and 7 bases from J, leaving 21 bases between. CDR3 residues: CASSVNRAVSWNEQFF. The CDR3 coding sequence is TGTGCCAGCAGCGTAAACAGGGCGGTCTCTTGGAATGAGCAGTTCTTC.

The V gene is TRBV20-1, the J gene TRBJ2-1; D is possibly TRBD1 (6 bases). The ends were cut back, 5 bases at V and 8 bases at J, with 16 bases in the middle. Per the germline V gene, CDR1 is DFQATT and CDR2 is SNEGSKA (reference sequence). The CDR3 extends over 13 amino acids. Here the CDR3 DNA reads TGCAGTGCTGCTTGGGGGCGGTCCGATGAGCAGTTCTTC. Translated: CSAAWGRSDEQFF.

This chain links TRBV5-6 with TRBJ2-3; 11 bases are a match to TRBD2. This CDR3 spans 19 amino acids. Germline CDR1 SGHDT, CDR2 YYEEEE. V was pared by 0 bases and J by 0 bases, with 9 bases of the junction left unmatched. The DNA of the CDR3 is TGTGCCAGCAGCTTGGTGGTGCTAGCGGGGGGCCTTAGCACAGATACGCAGTATTTT. As protein: CASSLVVLAGGLSTDTQYF. The entire variable domain, with the rest obtained from reference TRBV5-6 and TRBJ2-3, is as follows: DAGVTQSPTHLIKTRGQQVTLRCSPKSGHDTVSWYQQALGQGPQFIFQYYEEEERQRGNFPDRFSGHQFPNYSSELNVNALLLGDSALYLCASSLVVLAGGLSTDTQYFGPGTRLTVL.

The rearrangement joins TRBV18 to TRBJ1-1; unclear D gene. V lost 1 base and J lost 1, with 7 bases in between. Germline CDR1 KGHSH, CDR2 LQKENI. The CDR3 is 14 residues long. The CDR3 protein is CASSPQRENTEAFF. CDR3 nucleotides: TGTGCCAGCTCACCACAAAGGGAGAACACTGAAGCTTTCTTT.

This chain connects TRBV29-1 to TRBJ1-2; D is perhaps TRBD1 (5 bases). The CDR3 has 11 amino acids. V was cut by 4 bases and J by 6 bases, with 9 bases left in between. Germline V gene data show CDR1 as SQVTM and CDR2 as ANQGSEA. CDR3 bases: TGCAGCGTTGGACAGAACAATGGCTACACCTTC. Translated, it gives CSVGQNNGYTF.

This chain links TRBV7-6 with TRBJ2-5, with 12 bases matching TRBD2. The CDR3 covers 16 residues. The V gene end was trimmed by 4 bases and the J gene end by 5 bases; junction bases not matched to a gene: 8. Germline lookup yields CDR1 SGHVS and CDR2 FNYEAQ. The CDR3 loop reads CASSSTPSGGAETQYF. The CDR3 DNA follows: TGTGCCAGCAGCTCGACTCCTAGCGGGGGGGCGGAGACCCAGTACTTC.

This clonotype showed up just a few times. The chain recombines TRBV18 with TRBJ2-7; the D is unclear. Germline lookup yields CDR1 KGHSH and CDR2 LQKENI. The CDR3 is 14 residues long. V dropped 2 bases and J dropped 2 bases, with 10 bases sitting between them. The CDR3 is CASSPSVSTYEQYF. Here the CDR3 DNA reads TGTGCCAGCTCACCATCGGTTTCGACCTACGAGCAGTACTTC.

This clonotype has more than one count but fewer than ten. The chain has TRBV6-6 and TRBJ2-1; D is possibly TRBD1 (5 bases). Looked up from germline, CDR1 is MNHNY and CDR2 is SVGAGI (reference sequence). Deletions cut 8 bases from V and 7 bases from J, with 18 bases between. The CDR3 totals 14 residues. CDR3 in amino acids: CASLSPGSRNEQFF. The DNA for the CDR3 is TGTGCCAGCCTGTCCCCAGGGTCTAGGAATGAGCAGTTCTTC.

V is TRBV27 and J is TRBJ2-5; TRBD1 is a possible D gene (5 bases). This CDR3 has 14 amino acids. Germline V gene data show CDR1 as MNHEY and CDR2 as SMNVEV (reference sequence). Trimming stripped 6 bases from V and 3 bases from J, with 14 bases between. CDR3 residues: CASSPSGNEETQYF. In nucleotides, the CDR3 is TGTGCCAGCAGCCCCTCAGGGAACGAAGAGACCCAGTACTTC.

This clonotype appeared a few times. The gene calls are TRBV12-3 or TRBV12-4 and TRBJ2-5, with D possibly being TRBD1 or TRBD2 (5 bases each). Trimming removed 1 base from V and 11 bases from J, with 14 bases in between. This CDR3 region has 13 residues. As DNA, the CDR3 is TGTGCCAGCAGTTTAGTGGGACCCGGGGAGCAGTACTTC. Its translation: CASSLVGPGEQYF.

V and J are TRBV4-1 and TRBJ2-2; 9 positions agree with TRBD2. Trimming at V came to 1 base and at J to 6 bases, leaving 6 bases not matched to a gene. The CDR3 runs 16 residues. Germline-derived CDR1 and CDR2 are MGHRA and YSYEKL. The CDR3 loop reads CASSQVAGGLAGELFF. The CDR3 DNA follows: TGCGCCAGCAGCCAAGTGGCGGGGGGGCTCGCCGGGGAGCTGTTTTTT.

The V gene is TRBV20-1, the J gene TRBJ2-2; a weak D match, TRBD2 (5 bases). CDR3 length: 13 amino acids. The germline V gene has CDR1 DFQATT and CDR2 SNEGSKA (reference sequence). With 7 bases removed from V and 1 base from J, the gap between germline ends came to 10 bases. CDR3 loop: CSGSGLNTGELFF. In DNA, the CDR3 is TGCAGTGGAAGCGGACTGAACACCGGGGAGCTGTTTTTT.

This clonotype was found once. The chain uses TRBV7-2 and TRBJ1-2; 7 bases fit TRBD1. After removal of 1 base from V and 8 bases from J, the junction contained 7 bases not matched to a gene. The CDR3 runs 14 residues. CDR1 and CDR2 (germline): SGHTA, FQGNSA. This CDR3 is CASSLGGTAPGYTF. The CDR3 DNA follows: TGTGCCAGCAGCTTAGGAGGGACAGCTCCCGGCTACACCTTC.

This chain joins TRBV7-9 and TRBJ1-6; no clear D gene. The length of the CDR3 is 17 residues. The ends were cut back, 3 bases at V and 0 bases at J, with 12 bases in the middle. Germline V gene sequence: CDR1 SEHNR, CDR2 FQNEAQ (reference sequence). CDR3: CASSFVRDSSYNSPLHF. The DNA for the CDR3 is TGTGCCAGCAGCTTCGTGAGGGATAGCTCCTATAATTCACCCCTCCACTTT.

In the case of this clonotype: The CDR3 end shows no conserved phenylalanine or tryptophan, and so a read error is likely. The CDR3 region has the DNA TGCGCCAGCAGGCCGGTGACCTCCTACGAGCAGTACTTG. Its protein is CASRPVTSYEQYL. The chain uses TRBV5-1 and TRBJ2-5; no definite D call. The J call is in doubt because the DNA end fits TRBJ2-7 better. The length of the CDR3 is 13 residues. CDR1 and CDR2 from the germline V gene are SGHRS and YFSETQ.

This clonotype was detected a few times. Here the CDR3 reads CASSSGGTGYTDTQYF. CDR3 nucleotide sequence: TGTGCCAGCAGTTCCGGCGGGACAGGGTACACAGATACGCAGTATTTT. This chain connects TRBV6-5 to TRBJ2-3, with TRBD1 matching over 9 bases. Trimming took 4 bases from V and 2 from J; bases not matched to a gene: 7. This CDR3 is 16 amino acids long. The V gene's germline CDR1 is MNHEY and CDR2 SVGAGI.

The gene calls are TRBV5-1 and TRBJ2-3, with unresolved D. V dropped 0 bases and J dropped 2 bases, with 7 bases sitting between them. Looked up from germline, CDR1 is SGHRS and CDR2 is YFSETQ. The CDR3 is 14 residues long. CDR3 nucleotide sequence: TGCGCCAGCAGCTTGGCCCAGATCACAGATACGCAGTATTTT. Its translation: CASSLAQITDTQYF. Variable domain in full (rest from reference TRBV5-1 and TRBJ2-3): KAGVTQTPRYLIKTRGQQVTLSCSPISGHRSVSWYQQTPGQGLQFLFEYFSETQRNKGNFPGRFSGRQFSNSRSEMNVSTLELGDSALYLCASSLAQITDTQYFGPGTRLTVL.

This clonotype was counted a few times. V gene TRBV20-1 combines with J gene TRBJ2-5; D may be TRBD1 (5 bases). The end of the DNA is better explained by TRBJ2-7, so the J call may be wrong. The CDR3 sequence is 15 residues long. The germline gives CDR1 DFQATT, CDR2 SNEGSKA (reference sequence). The CDR3 coding sequence is TGCAGTGCTAGAGTCCAATGGACACCTAGTTACGAGCAGTACTTC. Translated, it gives CSARVQWTPSYEQYF.

The chain is built from TRBV2 and TRBJ2-2; 7 bases align to TRBD1. Germline CDR1 and CDR2: SNHLY and FYNNEI. The CDR3 runs to 13 residues. V trimming: 7 bases; J trimming: 5 bases; junction bases outside the gene matches: 4. In DNA form, the CDR3 reads TGTGCCAGCATGGACAGGCCGACCGGGGAGCTGTTTTTT. Protein product: CASMDRPTGELFF.

The rearrangement joins TRBV4-3 to TRBJ1-5, with no clear D. V was shortened by 0 bases and J by 1 base, with 10 bases between the two germline ends. CDR3 length equals 16 residues. Germline V lookup: CDR1 LGHNA, CDR2 YSLEER. The DNA for the CDR3 is TGCGCCAGCAGCCAAGATCTAGGGCTGAGCAATCAGCCCCAGCATTTT. This encodes CASSQDLGLSNQPQHF.

This clonotype was recorded a few times. This rearrangement joins TRBV20-1 to TRBJ2-5; TRBD2 agrees at 7 bases. The ends lost 0 bases at V and 1 base at J; junction bases unmatched: 5. This CDR3 comprises 15 residues. Germline CDR1 and CDR2: DFQATT and SNEGSKA (reference sequence). The CDR3 region is CSARDGASGQETQYF. The CDR3 DNA sequence: TGCAGTGCTAGAGACGGGGCTAGCGGCCAAGAGACCCAGTACTTC.